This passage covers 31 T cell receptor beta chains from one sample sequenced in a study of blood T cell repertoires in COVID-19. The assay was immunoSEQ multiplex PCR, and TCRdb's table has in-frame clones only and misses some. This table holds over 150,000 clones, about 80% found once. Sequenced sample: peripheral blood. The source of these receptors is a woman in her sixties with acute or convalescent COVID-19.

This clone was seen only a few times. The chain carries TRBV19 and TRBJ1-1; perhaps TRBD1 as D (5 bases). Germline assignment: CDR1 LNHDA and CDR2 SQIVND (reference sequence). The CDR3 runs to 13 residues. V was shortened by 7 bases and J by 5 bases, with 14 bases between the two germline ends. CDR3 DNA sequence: TGTGCCAGTACCCGTCGGGGGGTAACTGAAGCTTTCTTT. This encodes CASTRRGVTEAFF. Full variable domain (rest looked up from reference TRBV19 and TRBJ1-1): DGGITQSPKYLFRKEGQNVTLSCEQNLNHDAMYWYRQDPGQGLRLIYYSQIVNDFQKGDIAEGYSVSREKKESFPLTVTSAQKNPTAFYLCASTRRGVTEAFFGQGTRLTVV.

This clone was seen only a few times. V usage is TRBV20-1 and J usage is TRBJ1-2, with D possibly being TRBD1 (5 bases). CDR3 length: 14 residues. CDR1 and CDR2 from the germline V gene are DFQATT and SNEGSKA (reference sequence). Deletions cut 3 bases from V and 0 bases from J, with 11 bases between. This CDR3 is CSASITGTNYGYTF. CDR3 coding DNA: TGCAGTGCTAGTATTACAGGAACTAACTATGGCTACACCTTC.

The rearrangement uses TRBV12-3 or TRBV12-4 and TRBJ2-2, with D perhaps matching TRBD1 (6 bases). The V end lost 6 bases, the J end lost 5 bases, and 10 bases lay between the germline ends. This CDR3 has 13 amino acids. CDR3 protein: CASRKTGTGELFF. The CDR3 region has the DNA TGTGCCAGCAGAAAAACAGGGACCGGGGAGCTGTTTTTT.

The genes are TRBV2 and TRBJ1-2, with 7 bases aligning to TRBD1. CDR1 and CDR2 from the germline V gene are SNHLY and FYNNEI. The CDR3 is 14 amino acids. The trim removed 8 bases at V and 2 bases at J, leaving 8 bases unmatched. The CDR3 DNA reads TGTGCCAGCTTACAGGGGCAGGGAAACTATGGCTACACCTTC. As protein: CASLQGQGNYGYTF. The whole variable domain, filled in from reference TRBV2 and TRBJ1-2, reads EPEVTQTPSHQVTQMGQEVILRCVPISNHLYFYWYRQILGQKVEFLVSFYNNEISEKSEIFDDQFSVERPDGSNFTLKIRSTKLEDSAMYFCASLQGQGNYGYTFGSGTRLTVV.

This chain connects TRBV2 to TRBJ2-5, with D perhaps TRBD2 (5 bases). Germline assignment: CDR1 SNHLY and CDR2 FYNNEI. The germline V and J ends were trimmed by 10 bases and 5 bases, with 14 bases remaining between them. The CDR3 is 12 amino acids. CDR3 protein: CATRTGFETQYF. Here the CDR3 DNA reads TGTGCCACCAGAACGGGGTTTGAGACCCAGTACTTC.

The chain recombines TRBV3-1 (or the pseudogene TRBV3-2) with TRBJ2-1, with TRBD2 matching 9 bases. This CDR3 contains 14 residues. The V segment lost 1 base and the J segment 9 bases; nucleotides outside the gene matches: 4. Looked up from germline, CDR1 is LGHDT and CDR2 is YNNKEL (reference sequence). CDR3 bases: TGTGCCAGCAGCCAAGGCGGGGGGGCCACTGAGCAGTTCTTC. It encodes CASSQGGGATEQFF.

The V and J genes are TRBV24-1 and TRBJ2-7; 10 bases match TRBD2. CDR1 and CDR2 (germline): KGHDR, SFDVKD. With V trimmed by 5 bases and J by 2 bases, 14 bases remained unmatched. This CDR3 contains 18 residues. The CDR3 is CATSGRAASGGPTYEQYF. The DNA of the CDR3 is TGTGCCACCAGTGGAAGGGCGGCTAGCGGGGGACCAACCTACGAGCAGTACTTC.

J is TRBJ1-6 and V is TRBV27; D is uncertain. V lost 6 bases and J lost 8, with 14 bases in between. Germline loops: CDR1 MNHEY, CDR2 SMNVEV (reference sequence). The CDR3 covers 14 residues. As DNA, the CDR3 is TGTGCCAGCAGGTCAGGACTGAGGGATTCACCCCTCCACTTT. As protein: CASRSGLRDSPLHF.

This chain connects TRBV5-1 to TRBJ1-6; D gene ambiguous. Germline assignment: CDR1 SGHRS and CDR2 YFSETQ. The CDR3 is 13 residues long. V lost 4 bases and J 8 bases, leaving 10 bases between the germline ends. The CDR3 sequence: CASSLAEYSPLHF. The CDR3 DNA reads TGCGCCAGCAGCCTAGCGGAGTATTCACCCCTCCACTTT.

CDR3 in DNA: TGTGCCAGCAGCGGGGACAGGAATCAGCCCCAGCATTTT. Translating it yields CASSGDRNQPQHF. V is TRBV5-6 and J is TRBJ1-5; 8 positions match TRBD1. With 4 bases clipped from V and 4 bases from J, the junction kept 1 base outside the gene matches. This CDR3 is built from 13 residues. CDR1 SGHDT and CDR2 YYEEEE come from the germline V gene.

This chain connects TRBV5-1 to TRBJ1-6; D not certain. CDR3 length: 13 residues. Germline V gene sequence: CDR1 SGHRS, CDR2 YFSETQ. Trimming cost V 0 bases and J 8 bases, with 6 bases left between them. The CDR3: CASSLGTYSPLHF. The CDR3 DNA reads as TGCGCCAGCAGCTTGGGGACTTATTCACCCCTCCACTTT.

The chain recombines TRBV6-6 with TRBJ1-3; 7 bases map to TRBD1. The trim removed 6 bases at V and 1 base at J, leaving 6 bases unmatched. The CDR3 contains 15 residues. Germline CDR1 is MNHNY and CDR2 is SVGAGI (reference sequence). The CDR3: CASREEQGSGNTIYF. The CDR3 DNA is TGTGCCAGCAGAGAAGAACAGGGGTCTGGAAACACCATATATTTT.

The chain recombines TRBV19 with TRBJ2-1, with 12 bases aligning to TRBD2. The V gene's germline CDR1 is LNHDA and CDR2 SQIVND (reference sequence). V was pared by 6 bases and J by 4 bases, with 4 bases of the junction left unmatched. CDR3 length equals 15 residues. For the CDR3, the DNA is TGTGCCAGTAGAATGGGACTAGCGGGTTACAATGAGCAGTTCTTC. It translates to CASRMGLAGYNEQFF.

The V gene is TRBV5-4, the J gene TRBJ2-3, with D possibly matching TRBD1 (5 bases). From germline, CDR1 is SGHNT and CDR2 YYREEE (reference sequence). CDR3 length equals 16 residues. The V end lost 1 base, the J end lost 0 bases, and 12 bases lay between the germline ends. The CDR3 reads CASSLLTAKSTDTQYF. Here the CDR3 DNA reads TGTGCCAGCAGCTTGCTGACAGCGAAAAGCACAGATACGCAGTATTTT.

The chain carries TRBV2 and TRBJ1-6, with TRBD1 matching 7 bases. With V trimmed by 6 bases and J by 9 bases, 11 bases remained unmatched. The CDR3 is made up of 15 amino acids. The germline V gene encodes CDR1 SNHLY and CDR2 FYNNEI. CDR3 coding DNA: TGTGCCAGCAGCTCCGGACAGGCCGCGAGTTCACCCCTCCACTTT. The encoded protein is CASSSGQAASSPLHF.

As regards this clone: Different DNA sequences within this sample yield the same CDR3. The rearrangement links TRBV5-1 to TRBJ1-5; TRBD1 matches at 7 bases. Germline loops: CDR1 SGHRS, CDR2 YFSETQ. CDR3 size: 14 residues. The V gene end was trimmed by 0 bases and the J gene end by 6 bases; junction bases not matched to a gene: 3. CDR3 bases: TGCGCCAGCAGCTTGGGACAGGGAGGTCAGCCCCAGCATTTT. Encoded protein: CASSLGQGGQPQHF. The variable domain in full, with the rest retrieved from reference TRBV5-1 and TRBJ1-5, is KAGVTQTPRYLIKTRGQQVTLSCSPISGHRSVSWYQQTPGQGLQFLFEYFSETQRNKGNFPGRFSGRQFSNSRSEMNVSTLELGDSALYLCASSLGQGGQPQHFGDGTRLSIL.

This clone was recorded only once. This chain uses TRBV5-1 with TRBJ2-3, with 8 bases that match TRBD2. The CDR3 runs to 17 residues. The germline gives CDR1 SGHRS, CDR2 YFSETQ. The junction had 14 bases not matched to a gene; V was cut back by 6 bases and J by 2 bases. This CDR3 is CASTPGVAGGHTDTQYF. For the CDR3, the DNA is TGCGCCAGCACCCCGGGGGTTGCGGGGGGCCACACAGATACGCAGTATTTT.

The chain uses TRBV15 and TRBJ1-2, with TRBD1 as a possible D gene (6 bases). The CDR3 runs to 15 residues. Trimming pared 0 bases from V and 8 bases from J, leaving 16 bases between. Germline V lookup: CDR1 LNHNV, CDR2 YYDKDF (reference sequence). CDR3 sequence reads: CATSRDWDSGEGYTF. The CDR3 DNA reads TGTGCCACCAGCAGAGATTGGGATTCAGGGGAGGGCTACACCTTC.

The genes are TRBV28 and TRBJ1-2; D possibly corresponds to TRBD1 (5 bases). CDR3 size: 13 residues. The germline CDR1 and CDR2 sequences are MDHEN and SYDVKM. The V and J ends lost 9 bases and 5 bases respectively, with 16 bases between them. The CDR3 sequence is CASAGIGLYGYTF. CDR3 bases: TGTGCCAGTGCAGGGATCGGGCTGTATGGCTACACCTTC.

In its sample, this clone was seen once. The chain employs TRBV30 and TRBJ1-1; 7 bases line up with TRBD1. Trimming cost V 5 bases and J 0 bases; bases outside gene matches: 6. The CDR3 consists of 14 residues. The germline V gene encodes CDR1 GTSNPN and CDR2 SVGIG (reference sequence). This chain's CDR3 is CAWAKDRLNTEAFF. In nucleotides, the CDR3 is TGTGCCTGGGCCAAGGACAGGTTGAACACTGAAGCTTTCTTT. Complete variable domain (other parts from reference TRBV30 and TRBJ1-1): SQTIHQWPATLVQPVGSPLSLECTVEGTSNPNLYWYRQAAGRGLQLLFYSVGIGQISSEVPQNLSASRPQDRQFILSSKKLLLSDSGFYLCAWAKDRLNTEAFFGQGTRLTVV.

The CDR3, as DNA: TGCGCCAGCAGCCAATCCCTTGTGGAGCTGTTTTTT. Its protein is CASSQSLVELFF. This sequence joins TRBV4-1 and TRBJ2-2; D gene ambiguous. Germline V CDR1 and CDR2: MGHRA, YSYEKL. CDR3 size: 12 residues. V was shortened by 2 bases and J by 10 bases, with 8 bases between the two germline ends.

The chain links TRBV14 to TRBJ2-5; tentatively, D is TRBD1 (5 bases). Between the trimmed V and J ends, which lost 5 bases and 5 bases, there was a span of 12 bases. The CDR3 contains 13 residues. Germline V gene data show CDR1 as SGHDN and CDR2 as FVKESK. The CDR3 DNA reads TGTGCCAGCAGCGTCAGGGTTAGGGAGACCCAGTACTTC. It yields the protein CASSVRVRETQYF.

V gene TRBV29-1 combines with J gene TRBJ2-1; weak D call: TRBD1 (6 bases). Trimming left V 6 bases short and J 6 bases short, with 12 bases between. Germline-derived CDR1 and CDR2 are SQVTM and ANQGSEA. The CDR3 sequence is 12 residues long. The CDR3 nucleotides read TGCAGCGTCCAGGGGCAGGGCAATGAGCAGTTCTTC. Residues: CSVQGQGNEQFF.

This CDR3 is CAWTRPGTSVETQYF. As DNA, the CDR3 is TGTGCCTGGACGAGACCCGGGACTAGCGTTGAGACCCAGTACTTC. The V gene is TRBV30, the J gene TRBJ2-5, with 10 bases identical to TRBD2. The V gene end was trimmed by 4 bases and the J gene end by 5 bases; junction bases not matched to a gene: 10. CDR1 and CDR2 from the germline V gene are GTSNPN and SVGIG (reference sequence). There are 15 residues in the CDR3.

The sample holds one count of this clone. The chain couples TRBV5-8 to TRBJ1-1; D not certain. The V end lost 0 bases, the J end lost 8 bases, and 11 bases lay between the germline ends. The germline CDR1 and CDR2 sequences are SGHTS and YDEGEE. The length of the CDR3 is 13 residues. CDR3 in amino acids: CASSLGRVSEAFF. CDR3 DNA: TGTGCCAGCAGCTTGGGGCGGGTATCGGAAGCTTTCTTT.

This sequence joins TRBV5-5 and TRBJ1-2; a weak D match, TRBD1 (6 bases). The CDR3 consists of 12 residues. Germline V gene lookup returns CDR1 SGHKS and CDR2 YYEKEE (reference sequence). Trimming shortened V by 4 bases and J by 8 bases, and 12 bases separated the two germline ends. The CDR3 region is CASSPGQTGYTF. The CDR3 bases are TGTGCCAGCAGCCCAGGACAGACGGGCTACACCTTC.

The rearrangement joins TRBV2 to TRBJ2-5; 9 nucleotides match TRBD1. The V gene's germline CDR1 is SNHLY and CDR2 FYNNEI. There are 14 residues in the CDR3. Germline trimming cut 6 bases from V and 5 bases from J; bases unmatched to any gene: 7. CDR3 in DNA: TGTGCCAGCAGCGTGGGGACAGGGCAGGAGACCCAGTACTTC. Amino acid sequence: CASSVGTGQETQYF.

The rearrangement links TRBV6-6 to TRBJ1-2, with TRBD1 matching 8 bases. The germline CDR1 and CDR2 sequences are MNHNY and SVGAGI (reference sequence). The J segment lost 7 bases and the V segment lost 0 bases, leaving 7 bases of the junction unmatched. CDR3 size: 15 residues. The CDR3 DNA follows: TGTGCCAGCAGTTACTCGGGGGTACAGGGGGGTGGCTACACCTTC. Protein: CASSYSGVQGGGYTF.

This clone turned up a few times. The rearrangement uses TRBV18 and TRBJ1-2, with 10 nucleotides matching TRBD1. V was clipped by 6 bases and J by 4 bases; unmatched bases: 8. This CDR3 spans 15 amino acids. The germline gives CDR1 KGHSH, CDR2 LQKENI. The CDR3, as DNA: TGTGCCAGCTCCGGAGGACAGGGGGGGAGCTATGGCTACACCTTC. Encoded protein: CASSGGQGGSYGYTF.

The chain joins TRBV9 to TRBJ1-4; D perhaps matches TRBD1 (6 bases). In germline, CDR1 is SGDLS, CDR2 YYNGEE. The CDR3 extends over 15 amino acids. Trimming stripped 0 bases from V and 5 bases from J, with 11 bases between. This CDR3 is CASSVGTAQNEKLFF. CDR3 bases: TGTGCCAGCAGCGTAGGGACAGCACAGAATGAAAAACTGTTTTTT. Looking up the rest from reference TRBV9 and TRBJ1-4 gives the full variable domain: DSGVTQTPKHLITATGQRVTLRCSPRSGDLSVYWYQQSLDQGLQFLIQYYNGEERAKGNILERFSAQQFPDLHSELNLSSLELGDSALYFCASSVGTAQNEKLFFGSGTQLSVL.

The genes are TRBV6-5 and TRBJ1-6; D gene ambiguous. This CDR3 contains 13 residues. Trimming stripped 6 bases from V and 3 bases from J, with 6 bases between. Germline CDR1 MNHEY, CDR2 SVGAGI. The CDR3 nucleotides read TGTGCCAGCAGGGCCGACTATAATTCACCCCTCCACTTT. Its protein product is CASRADYNSPLHF.